What follows are 30 T cell receptor beta chains derived from one specimen sequenced in a study of T cells in Graves' hyperthyroidism and ophthalmopathy. Researchers amplified the TCR beta CDR3 regions from RNA transcripts. The TCR CDR3 first-round RT-PCR relied on the HTBI primer set. TCRdb fed the multiplex PCR reads into MiXCR, producing one record per CDR3 protein. The sample shows 500,000 to 750,000 distinct CDR3 sequences, approximately 15% of them seen only once. Sequencing was carried out using blood. The receptors shown here come from a young woman with Graves' ophthalmopathy.

This clonotype was found many times. The rearrangement links TRBV30 to TRBJ2-1; 7 positions match TRBD1. With 2 bases clipped from V and 3 bases from J, the junction kept 4 bases outside the gene matches. Germline CDR1 GTSNPN, CDR2 SVGIG (reference sequence). The CDR3 sequence is 14 residues long. The CDR3 coding sequence is TGTGCCTGGAGTTTCCGGACAGGCTACAATGAGCAGTTCTTC. Amino acid sequence: CAWSFRTGYNEQFF.

This clonotype occurred many times. This chain joins TRBV20-1 and TRBJ2-1; D uncertain. Trimming stripped 6 bases from V and 8 bases from J, with 17 bases between. Per germline, CDR1 DFQATT and CDR2 SNEGSKA (reference sequence). The CDR3 is 13 amino acids. CDR3 DNA: TGCAGTGCCCCCGTCCTCCTGACTCATGAGCAGTTCTTC. Its translation is CSAPVLLTHEQFF.

This clonotype was counted ten times or more. The chain combines TRBV27 with TRBJ2-1; D gene uncertain. Germline lookup yields CDR1 MNHEY and CDR2 SMNVEV (reference sequence). With 7 bases removed from V and 0 bases from J, the gap between germline ends came to 13 bases. The CDR3 runs 15 residues. The CDR3 spells CASKAVGYSYNEQFF. In DNA, the CDR3 is TGTGCCAGCAAGGCGGTAGGATACTCCTACAATGAGCAGTTCTTC.

This clonotype was counted a few times. This chain uses TRBV4-3 with TRBJ1-4; D unclear. CDR1 is LGHNA and CDR2 is YSLEER in the germline V gene. The CDR3 contains 16 residues. The V end was cut by 4 bases, the J end by 7 bases, with 19 bases between. The CDR3 region is CASSPPVGGLGEKLFF. The CDR3 DNA reads as TGCGCCAGCAGCCCCCCCGTTGGAGGGTTAGGTGAAAAACTGTTTTTT.

The rearrangement joins TRBV30 to TRBJ2-7; tentative D call: TRBD1 (6 bases). The germline CDR1 and CDR2 sequences are GTSNPN and SVGIG (reference sequence). V gave up 1 base and J gave up 7 bases, with 20 bases separating them. This CDR3 has 15 amino acids. In DNA, the CDR3 is TGTGCCTGGAGTGCCCGGACAGCCCGAATTGCTGAGCAGTACTTC. Its protein is CAWSARTARIAEQYF.

Many counts were recorded for this clonotype. V and J are TRBV5-6 and TRBJ1-1; a possible D gene is TRBD1 (5 bases). The CDR3 length is 15 residues. V was shortened by 0 bases and J by 6 bases, with 15 bases between the two germline ends. CDR1 is SGHDT, CDR2 YYEEEE, per germline. The CDR3 reads CASSLEGTRVAEAFF. The DNA of the CDR3 is TGTGCCAGCAGCTTGGAAGGGACCCGAGTCGCTGAAGCTTTCTTT.

This clonotype was seen many times. This chain links TRBV20-1 with TRBJ2-2; D unclear. This CDR3 is 14 amino acids long. The V and J ends lost 2 bases and 8 bases respectively, with 15 bases between them. Germline-derived CDR1 and CDR2 are DFQATT and SNEGSKA (reference sequence). This chain's CDR3 is CSARKTRVNGELFF. CDR3 nucleotide sequence: TGCAGTGCTAGAAAAACCCGGGTTAATGGGGAGCTGTTTTTT.

The V call is TRBV6-1, the J call TRBJ2-1, with TRBD1 matching 12 bases. Germline lookup yields CDR1 MNHNS and CDR2 SASEGT. This CDR3 is 15 amino acids long. V lost 5 bases and J lost 6; bases outside the gene matches: 5. The CDR3 DNA is TGTGCCAGCAGTCAGGGACAGGGGGCAGTCAATGAGCAGTTCTTC. This codes for CASSQGQGAVNEQFF.

This clonotype has at least ten counts. J is TRBJ2-7 and V is TRBV7-9; the match to TRBD2 covers 7 bases. The germline V gene has CDR1 SEHNR and CDR2 FQNEAQ (reference sequence). The V gene end was trimmed by 4 bases and the J gene end by 0 bases; junction bases not matched to a gene: 9. The CDR3 extends over 16 amino acids. This CDR3 is CASSSKRGMRSYEQYF. DNA of the CDR3: TGTGCCAGCAGCTCGAAGCGGGGAATGCGCTCCTACGAGCAGTACTTC.

This chain joins TRBV2 and TRBJ2-1, with TRBD1 identical over 8 bases. Germline CDR1 and CDR2: SNHLY and FYNNEI. The CDR3 totals 14 residues. V trimming: 9 bases; J trimming: 4 bases; junction bases outside the gene matches: 8. DNA for the CDR3: TGTGCCAGTGAGACAGGGGATTCTTACAATGAGCAGTTCTTC. Amino acid sequence: CASETGDSYNEQFF.

This clonotype was recorded many times. The V and J genes are TRBV7-9 and TRBJ2-2, with TRBD1 matching over 7 bases. Germline CDR1 is SEHNR and CDR2 is FQNEAQ (reference sequence). V dropped 4 bases and J dropped 4; count of bases not matched to a gene: 3. The CDR3 is 14 amino acids. The chain's CDR3 is CASSSGQSTGELFF. CDR3 bases: TGTGCCAGCAGCTCGGGACAGAGCACCGGGGAGCTGTTTTTT.

The sample holds a few counts of this clonotype. The chain couples TRBV4-3 to TRBJ1-1; D might be TRBD1 (6 bases). CDR3 length: 15 residues. V was shortened by 0 bases and J by 4 bases, with 12 bases between the two germline ends. Germline-derived CDR1 and CDR2 are LGHNA and YSLEER. DNA for the CDR3: TGCGCCAGCAGCCAAGATAAAGGGGGGGGCACTGAAGCTTTCTTT. Translating it yields CASSQDKGGGTEAFF.

In its sample, this clonotype was seen many times. The chain links TRBV6-2 or TRBV6-3 to TRBJ2-4; D assignment may be TRBD1 or TRBD2 (5 bases each). The CDR3 spans 14 residues. Germline CDR1 and CDR2: MNHEY and SVGEGT. Trimming took 5 bases from V and 7 from J, leaving 15 bases between them. The CDR3 DNA follows: TGTGCCAGCAGTGTAGACAGTTGGGGGAACATTCAGTACTTC. Residues: CASSVDSWGNIQYF.

J is TRBJ1-2 and V is TRBV12-3 or TRBV12-4; TRBD1 aligns across 8 bases. V lost 3 bases and J lost 4; bases outside the gene matches: 4. The CDR3 has 14 residues. CDR3 in amino acids: CASSFGTGPYGYTF. The DNA for the CDR3 is TGTGCCAGCAGTTTCGGGACAGGTCCCTATGGCTACACCTTC.

Only a few counts were recorded for this clonotype. This chain joins TRBV7-9 and TRBJ1-1; D uncertain. With 2 bases removed from V and 3 bases from J, the gap between germline ends came to 13 bases. In germline, CDR1 is SEHNR, CDR2 FQNEAQ (reference sequence). CDR3 length equals 15 residues. The CDR3 loop reads CASSLFVDGDTEAFF. The CDR3 DNA reads as TGTGCCAGCAGCTTATTTGTGGACGGGGACACTGAAGCTTTCTTT. Looking up the rest from reference TRBV7-9 and TRBJ1-1 gives the full variable domain: DTGVSQNPRHKITKRGQNVTFRCDPISEHNRLYWYRQTLGQGPEFLTYFQNEAQLEKSRLLSDRFSAERPKGSFSTLEIQRTEQGDSAMYLCASSLFVDGDTEAFFGQGTRLTVV.

This chain joins TRBV18 and TRBJ1-1, with 12 positions matching TRBD1. Germline assignment: CDR1 KGHSH and CDR2 LQKENI. The CDR3 is 15 residues long. Losses at the gene ends were 3 bases for V and 8 bases for J; bases not matched to a gene: 7. CDR3 bases: TGTGCCAGCTCACCGGGGACAGGGGGCCTTTTGGAAGCTTTCTTT. Translating gives CASSPGTGGLLEAFF.

This clonotype was detected many times. This chain connects TRBV2 to TRBJ2-3, with D tentatively TRBD2 (6 bases). This CDR3 is built from 14 residues. The germline CDR1 and CDR2 sequences are SNHLY and FYNNEI. Trimming took 6 bases from V and 2 from J, leaving 12 bases between them. The CDR3 DNA follows: TGTGCCAGCAGGACTAGTGAGATCACAGATACGCAGTATTTT. It specifies CASRTSEITDTQYF.

Ten or more counts support this clonotype. The CDR3 loop is CASSLGGLAGGYEQFF. The CDR3 DNA reads as TGTGCCAGCAGCTTAGGGGGACTAGCGGGAGGGTATGAGCAGTTCTTC. The chain carries TRBV11-2 and TRBJ2-1, with 16 nucleotides matching TRBD2. CDR1 is SGHAT and CDR2 is FQNNGV in the germline V gene. J lost 8 bases, V lost 1 base, and 2 bases had no gene match. The CDR3 loop spans 16 amino acids. The full variable domain, rest sourced from reference TRBV11-2 and TRBJ2-1, is EAGVAQSPRYKIIEKRQSVAFWCNPISGHATLYWYQQILGQGPKLLIQFQNNGVVDDSQLPKDRFSAERLKGVDSTLKIQPAKLEDSAVYLCASSLGGLAGGYEQFFGPGTRLTVL.

V gene TRBV6-1 combines with J gene TRBJ2-2; 7 nucleotides line up with TRBD2. V trimming: 6 bases; J trimming: 7 bases; junction bases outside the gene matches: 11. Germline V gives CDR1 MNHNS, CDR2 SASEGT. CDR3 length: 15 amino acids. The CDR3 protein is CASRGSGDAGGELFF. The CDR3 DNA sequence: TGTGCCAGCAGGGGCAGCGGGGACGCGGGCGGGGAGCTGTTTTTT.

This clonotype was picked up many times. The chain uses TRBV6-1 and TRBJ1-2; 8 bases are shared with TRBD1. CDR3 size: 15 residues. Germline lookup yields CDR1 MNHNS and CDR2 SASEGT. The V and J ends lost 3 bases and 5 bases, in that order; junction bases with no gene match: 8. The CDR3 DNA reads TGTGCCAGCAGTGAGACAGGGGTCAGACGGTATGGCTACACCTTC. Translating it yields CASSETGVRRYGYTF.

The chain recombines TRBV19 with TRBJ1-5, with 8 positions matching TRBD1. This CDR3 has 15 amino acids. Trimming at V came to 0 bases and at J to 5 bases, leaving 3 bases not matched to a gene. Looked up from germline, CDR1 is LNHDA and CDR2 is SQIVND (reference sequence). The DNA for the CDR3 is TGTGCCAGTAGTATAGACAGGGGGCGGGATCAGCCCCAGCATTTT. This codes for CASSIDRGRDQPQHF.

This clonotype was seen at least ten times. The chain links TRBV7-2 to TRBJ1-5; D unclear. There are 15 residues in the CDR3. The V end was cut by 0 bases, the J end by 6 bases, with 12 bases between. Germline assignment: CDR1 SGHTA and CDR2 FQGNSA. The CDR3 spells CASSLALGGIQPQHF. CDR3 nucleotide sequence: TGTGCCAGCAGCTTAGCGCTGGGAGGGATTCAGCCCCAGCATTTT.

This clonotype occurred a few times. The V and J genes are TRBV24-1 and TRBJ1-1, with D maybe TRBD1 (5 bases). V was trimmed by 4 bases and J by 4 bases, leaving 9 bases between them. Germline values: CDR1 KGHDR, CDR2 SFDVKD. There are 13 residues in the CDR3. The CDR3 loop is CATSEHQGTEAFF. The CDR3 region has the DNA TGTGCCACCAGTGAGCACCAGGGCACTGAAGCTTTCTTT.

Many counts were recorded for this clonotype. This chain joins TRBV4-1 and TRBJ2-3; D possibly corresponds to TRBD2 (5 bases). Deletions cut 4 bases from V and 4 bases from J, with 12 bases between. The germline V gene encodes CDR1 MGHRA and CDR2 YSYEKL. The CDR3 contains 14 residues. CDR3 in amino acids: CASSLPRVSDTQYF. In DNA, the CDR3 is TGCGCCAGCAGCCTCCCGCGGGTTTCAGATACGCAGTATTTT.

This clonotype was observed a handful of times. The chain links TRBV19 to TRBJ2-6; weak D call: TRBD1 (5 bases). The CDR3 totals 16 residues. Germline CDR1 is LNHDA and CDR2 is SQIVND (reference sequence). V was pared by 2 bases and J by 0 bases, with 8 bases between. The CDR3 region has the DNA TGTGCCAGTAGTATATGGGGCCTCTCTGGGGCCAACGTCCTGACTTTC. It yields the protein CASSIWGLSGANVLTF.

The V call is TRBV5-1, the J call TRBJ2-2, with 7 bases matching TRBD1. This CDR3 is 15 amino acids long. V lost 4 bases, J lost 1 base, and 4 bases stayed unmatched. Germline-derived CDR1 and CDR2 are SGHRS and YFSETQ. The CDR3 DNA reads as TGCGCCAGCAGCATCTGGACAGGGAACACCGGGGAGCTGTTTTTT. Its protein product is CASSIWTGNTGELFF.

The chain couples TRBV28 to TRBJ2-1; TRBD1 matches 7 bases. Germline CDR1 reads MDHEN; CDR2 reads SYDVKM. The CDR3 covers 18 residues. With V trimmed by 5 bases and J by 0 bases, 13 bases remained unmatched. CDR3 in amino acids: CASSPHFSGGSSYNEQFF. In DNA form, the CDR3 reads TGTGCCAGCAGTCCCCACTTTTCAGGGGGTAGCTCCTACAATGAGCAGTTCTTC.

The chain couples TRBV10-3 to TRBJ1-2, with 10 bases fitting TRBD1. The CDR3 totals 17 residues. V dropped 7 bases and J dropped 0; count of bases not matched to a gene: 11. Looked up from germline, CDR1 is ENHRY and CDR2 is SYGVKD. CDR3 protein: CAINPDRGGRTNYGYTF. The CDR3 nucleotides read TGTGCCATCAACCCGGACAGGGGGGGCCGGACTAACTATGGCTACACCTTC.

This clonotype has a count of ten or more. The chain is built from TRBV27 and TRBJ1-2; D call uncertain. This CDR3 has 15 residues. Germline-derived CDR1 and CDR2 are MNHEY and SMNVEV (reference sequence). V lost 6 bases to trimming and J lost 0 bases, with 14 bases between them. The CDR3, as DNA: TGTGCCAGCAGGCAGGAGGTTCGATCTAACTATGGCTACACCTTC. Translation: CASRQEVRSNYGYTF.

This clonotype was recorded at least ten times. The chain recombines TRBV27 with TRBJ1-2, with D possibly matching TRBD1 (6 bases). The germline V gene encodes CDR1 MNHEY and CDR2 SMNVEV (reference sequence). V shed 3 bases and J shed 6 bases, with 14 bases lying between them. The CDR3 totals 14 residues. This chain's CDR3 is CASSFQQGLNGYTF. The DNA for the CDR3 is TGTGCCAGCAGTTTCCAACAGGGATTAAATGGCTACACCTTC.